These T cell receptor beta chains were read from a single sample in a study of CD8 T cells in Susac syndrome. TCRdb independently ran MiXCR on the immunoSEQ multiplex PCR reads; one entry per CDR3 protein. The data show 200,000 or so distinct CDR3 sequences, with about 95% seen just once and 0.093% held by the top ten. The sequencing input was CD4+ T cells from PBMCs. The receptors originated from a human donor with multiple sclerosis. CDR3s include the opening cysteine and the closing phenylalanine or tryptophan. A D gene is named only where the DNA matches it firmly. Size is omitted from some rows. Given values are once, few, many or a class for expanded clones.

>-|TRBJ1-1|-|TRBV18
TGTGCCAGCTCACCCGGACCCCGGGGCACTGAAGCTTTCTTT
CASSPGPRGTEAFF
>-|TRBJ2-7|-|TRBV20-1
TGCAGTGCCGGACCCTCCTACGAGCAGTACTTC
CSAGPSYEQYF
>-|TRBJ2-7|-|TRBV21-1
TGTGCCAGCAGCGCGATGACAGGGATCGTCGGGTACGAGCAGTACTTC
CASSAMTGIVGYEQYF
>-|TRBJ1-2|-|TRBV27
TGTGCCAGCAGTCGTGATCAGGGAAACTATGTCTACACCTTC
CASSRDQGNYVYTF
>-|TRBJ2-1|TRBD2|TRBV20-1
TGCAGTGCTAGCCCCTCGCGCGGGGGGGCCTACAATGAGCAGTTCTTC
CSASPSRGGAYNEQFF
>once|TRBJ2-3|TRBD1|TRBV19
TGTGCCAGTAGTCGCTTGGGGACAGGCGCAGATACGCAGTATTTT
CASSRLGTGADTQYF
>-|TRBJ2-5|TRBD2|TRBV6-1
TGTGCCGCCCACCATCCTGGACTAGCGGGGGTGGGAAAGACCCAGTACTTC
CAAHHPGLAGVGKTQYF
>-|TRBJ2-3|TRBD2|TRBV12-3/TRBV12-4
TGTGCCAGCAGTTTCAGGACTAGCGCAGATACGCAGTATTTT
CASSFRTSADTQYF
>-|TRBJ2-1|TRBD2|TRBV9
TGTGCCAGCAGCGAAGCGGGGGCCCCACGCAATGAGCAGTTCTTC
CASSEAGAPRNEQFF
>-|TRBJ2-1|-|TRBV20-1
TGCAGTGCTAGAGATCCGGGGTTGAATGAGCAGTTCTTC
CSARDPGLNEQFF
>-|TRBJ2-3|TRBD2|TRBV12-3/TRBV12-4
TGTGCCAGCAGTGTTAGCGGGGGGGGCGCAGATACGCAGTATTTT
CASSVSGGGADTQYF